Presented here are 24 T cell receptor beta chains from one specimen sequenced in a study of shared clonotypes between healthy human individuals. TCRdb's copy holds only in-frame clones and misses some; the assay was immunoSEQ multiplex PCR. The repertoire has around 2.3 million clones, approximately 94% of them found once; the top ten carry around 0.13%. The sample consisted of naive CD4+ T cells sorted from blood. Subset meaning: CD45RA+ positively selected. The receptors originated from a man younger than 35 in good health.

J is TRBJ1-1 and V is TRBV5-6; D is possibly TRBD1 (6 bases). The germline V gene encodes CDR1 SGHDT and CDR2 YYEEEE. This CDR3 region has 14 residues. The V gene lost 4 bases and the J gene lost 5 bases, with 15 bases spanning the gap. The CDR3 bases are TGTGCCAGCAGCCCAATACAGGGCTGGACTGAAGCTTTCTTT. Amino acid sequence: CASSPIQGWTEAFF.

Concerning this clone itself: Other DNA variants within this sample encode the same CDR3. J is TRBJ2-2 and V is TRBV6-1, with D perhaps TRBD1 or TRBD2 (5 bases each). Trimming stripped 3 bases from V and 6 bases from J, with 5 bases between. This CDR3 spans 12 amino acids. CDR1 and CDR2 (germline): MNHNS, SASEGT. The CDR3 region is CASSEGAGELFF. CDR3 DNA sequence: TGTGCCAGCAGTGAGGGGGCCGGGGAGCTGTTTTTT.

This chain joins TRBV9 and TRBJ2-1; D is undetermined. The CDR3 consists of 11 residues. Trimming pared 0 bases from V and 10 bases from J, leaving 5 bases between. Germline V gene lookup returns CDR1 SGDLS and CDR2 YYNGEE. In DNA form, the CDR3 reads TGTGCCAGCAGCGTAGAACAGGAGCAGTTCTTC. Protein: CASSVEQEQFF.

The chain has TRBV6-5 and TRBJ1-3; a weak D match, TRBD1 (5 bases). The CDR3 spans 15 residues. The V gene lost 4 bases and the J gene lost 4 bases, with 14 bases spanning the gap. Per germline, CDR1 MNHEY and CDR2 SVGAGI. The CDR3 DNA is TGTGCCAGCAGTTTAGGCAGGGAGCCCGGAAACACCATATATTTT. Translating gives CASSLGREPGNTIYF.

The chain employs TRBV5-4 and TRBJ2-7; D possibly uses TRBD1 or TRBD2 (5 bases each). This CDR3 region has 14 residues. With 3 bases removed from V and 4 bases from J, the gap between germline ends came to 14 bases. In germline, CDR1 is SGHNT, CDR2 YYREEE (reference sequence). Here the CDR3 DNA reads TGTGCCAGCAGCTCCCCCGGGGCGAGGTACGAGCAGTACTTC. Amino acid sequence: CASSSPGARYEQYF.

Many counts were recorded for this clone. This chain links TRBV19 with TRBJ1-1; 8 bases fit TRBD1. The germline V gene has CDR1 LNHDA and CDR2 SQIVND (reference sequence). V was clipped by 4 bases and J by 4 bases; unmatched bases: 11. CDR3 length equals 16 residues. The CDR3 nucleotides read TGTGCCAGTAGTACGGACCACAGGGGGGTGTTCACTGAAGCTTTCTTT. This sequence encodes CASSTDHRGVFTEAFF.

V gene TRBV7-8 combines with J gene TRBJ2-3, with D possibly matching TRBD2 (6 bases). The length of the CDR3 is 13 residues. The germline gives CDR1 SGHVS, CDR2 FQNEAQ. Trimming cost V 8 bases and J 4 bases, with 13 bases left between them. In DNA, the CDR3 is TGTGCCAGCTCCGGGACTTCTTCAGATACGCAGTATTTT. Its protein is CASSGTSSDTQYF.

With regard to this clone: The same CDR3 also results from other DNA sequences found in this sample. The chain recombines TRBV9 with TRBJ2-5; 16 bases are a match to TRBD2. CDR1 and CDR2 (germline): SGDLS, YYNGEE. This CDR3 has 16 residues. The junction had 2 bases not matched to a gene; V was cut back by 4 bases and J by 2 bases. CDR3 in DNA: TGTGCCAGCAGCCCGGGACTAGCGGGAGGGCAAGAGACCCAGTACTTC. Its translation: CASSPGLAGGQETQYF.

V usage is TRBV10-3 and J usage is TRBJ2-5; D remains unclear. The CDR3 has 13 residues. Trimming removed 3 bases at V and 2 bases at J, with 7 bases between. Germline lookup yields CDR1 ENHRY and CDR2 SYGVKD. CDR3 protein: CAISDGPQETQYF. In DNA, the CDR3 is TGTGCCATCAGTGATGGGCCTCAAGAGACCCAGTACTTC.

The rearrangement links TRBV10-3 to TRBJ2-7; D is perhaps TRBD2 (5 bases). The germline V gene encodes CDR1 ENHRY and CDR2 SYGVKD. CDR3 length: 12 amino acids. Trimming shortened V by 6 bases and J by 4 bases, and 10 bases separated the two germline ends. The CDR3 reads CAISPSGYEQYF. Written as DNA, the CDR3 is TGTGCCATCAGCCCTTCGGGGTACGAGCAGTACTTC.

In DNA, the CDR3 is TGCGCCAGCAGCCCCGCCGCGGGGAGCACTGAAGCTTTCTTT. It codes for CASSPAAGSTEAFF. The J gene is TRBJ1-1, the V gene TRBV5-1, with no clear D. The CDR3 sequence is 14 residues long. Trimming shortened V by 4 bases and J by 4 bases, and 14 bases separated the two germline ends. CDR1 SGHRS and CDR2 YFSETQ come from the germline V gene.

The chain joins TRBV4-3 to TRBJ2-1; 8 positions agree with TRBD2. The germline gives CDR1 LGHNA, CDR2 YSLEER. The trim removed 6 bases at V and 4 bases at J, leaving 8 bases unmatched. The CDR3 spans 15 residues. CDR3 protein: CASSRILAGYNEQFF. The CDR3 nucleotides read TGCGCCAGCAGTCGGATCCTAGCGGGTTACAATGAGCAGTTCTTC.

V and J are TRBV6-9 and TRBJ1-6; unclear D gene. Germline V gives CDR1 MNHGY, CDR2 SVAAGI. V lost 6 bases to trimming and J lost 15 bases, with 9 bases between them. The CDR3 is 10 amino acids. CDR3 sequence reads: CASSPLGLHF. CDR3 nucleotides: TGTGCCAGCAGCCCTTTGGGCCTCCACTTT.

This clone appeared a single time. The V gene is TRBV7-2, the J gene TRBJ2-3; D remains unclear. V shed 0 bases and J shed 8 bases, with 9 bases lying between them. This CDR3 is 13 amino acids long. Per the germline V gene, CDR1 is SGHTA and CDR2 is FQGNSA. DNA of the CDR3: TGTGCCAGCAGCTTAGCGGATGGGGTTACGCAGTATTTT. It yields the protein CASSLADGVTQYF. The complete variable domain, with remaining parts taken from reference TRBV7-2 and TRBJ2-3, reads GAGVSQSPSNKVTEKGKDVELRCDPISGHTALYWYRQSLGQGLEFLIYFQGNSAPDKSGLPSDRFSAERTGGSVSTLTIQRTQQEDSAVYLCASSLADGVTQYFGPGTRLTVL.

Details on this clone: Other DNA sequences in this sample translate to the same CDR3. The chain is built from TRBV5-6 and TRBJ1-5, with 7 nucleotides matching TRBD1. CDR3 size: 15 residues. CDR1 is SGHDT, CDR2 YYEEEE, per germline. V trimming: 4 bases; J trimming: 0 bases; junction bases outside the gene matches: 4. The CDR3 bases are TGTGCCAGCAGCCTTGGACAGGTTAGCAATCAGCCCCAGCATTTT. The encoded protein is CASSLGQVSNQPQHF.

The CDR3 sequence is CASSSGPGDYGYTF. The CDR3 DNA follows: TGTGCCAGCAGTTCGGGACCAGGGGACTATGGCTACACCTTC. The rearrangement links TRBV28 to TRBJ1-2; the D gene is possibly TRBD1 (6 bases). The germline CDR1 and CDR2 sequences are MDHEN and SYDVKM. The CDR3 spans 14 residues. Trimming removed 4 bases at V and 3 bases at J, with 12 bases between.

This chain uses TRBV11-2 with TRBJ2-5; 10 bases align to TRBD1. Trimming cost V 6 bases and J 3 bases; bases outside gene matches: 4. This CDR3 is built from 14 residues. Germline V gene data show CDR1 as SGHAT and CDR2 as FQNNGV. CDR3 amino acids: CASRMTGGEETQYF. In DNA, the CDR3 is TGTGCCAGCAGGATGACAGGGGGCGAAGAGACCCAGTACTTC.

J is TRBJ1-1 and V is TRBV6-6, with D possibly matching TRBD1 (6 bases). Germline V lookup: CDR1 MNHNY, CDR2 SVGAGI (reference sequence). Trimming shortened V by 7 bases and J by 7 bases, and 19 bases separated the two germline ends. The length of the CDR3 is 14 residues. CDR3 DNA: TGTGCCAGCACTAAAGCGGGGGGCCAGAATGAAGCTTTCTTT. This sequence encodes CASTKAGGQNEAFF.

CDR3 bases: TGTGCCAGCAGCTTACTGTCAGTCTACAATGAGCAGTTCTTC. Residues: CASSLLSVYNEQFF. This rearrangement joins TRBV11-2 to TRBJ2-1; D is ambiguous. From germline, CDR1 is SGHAT and CDR2 FQNNGV. V gave up 2 bases and J gave up 3 bases, with 8 bases separating them. This CDR3 is built from 14 residues.

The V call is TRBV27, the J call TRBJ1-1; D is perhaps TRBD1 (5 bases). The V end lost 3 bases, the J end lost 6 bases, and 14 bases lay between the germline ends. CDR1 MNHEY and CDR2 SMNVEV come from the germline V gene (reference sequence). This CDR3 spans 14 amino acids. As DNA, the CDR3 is TGTGCCAGCAGTTTGTGGGGACCGCAGTCTGAAGCTTTCTTT. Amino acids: CASSLWGPQSEAFF.

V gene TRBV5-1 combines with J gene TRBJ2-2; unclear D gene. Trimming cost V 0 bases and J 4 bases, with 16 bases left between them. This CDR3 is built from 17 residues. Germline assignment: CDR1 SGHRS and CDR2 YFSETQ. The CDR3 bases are TGCGCCAGCAGCTTGGAGGTTTCGGGTTTGCGCACCGGGGAGCTGTTTTTT. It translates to CASSLEVSGLRTGELFF.

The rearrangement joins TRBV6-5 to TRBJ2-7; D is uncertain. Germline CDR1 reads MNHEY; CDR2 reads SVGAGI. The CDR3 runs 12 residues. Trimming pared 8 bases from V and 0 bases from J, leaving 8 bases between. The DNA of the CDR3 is TGTGCCAGCGGAAGTCCCTCCTACGAGCAGTACTTC. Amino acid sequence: CASGSPSYEQYF.

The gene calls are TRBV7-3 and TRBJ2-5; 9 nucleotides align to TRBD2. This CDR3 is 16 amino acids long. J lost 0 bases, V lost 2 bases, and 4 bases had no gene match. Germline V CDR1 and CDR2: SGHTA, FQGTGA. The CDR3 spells CASSLGAGGNQETQYF. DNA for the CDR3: TGTGCCAGCAGCTTAGGAGCGGGGGGCAACCAAGAGACCCAGTACTTC.

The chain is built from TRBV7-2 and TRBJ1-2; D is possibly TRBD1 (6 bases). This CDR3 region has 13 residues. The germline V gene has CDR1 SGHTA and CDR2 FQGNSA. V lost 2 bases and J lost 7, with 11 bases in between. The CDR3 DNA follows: TGTGCCAGCAGCTTAACAGGGATGAGTGGCTACACCTTC. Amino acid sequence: CASSLTGMSGYTF.